What follows are 3 T cell receptor beta chains derived from one specimen sequenced in a study of Graves' ophthalmopathy and Graves' hyperthyroidism. Beta-chain TCR CDR3 regions were amplified from RNA transcripts. First-round RT-PCR employed HTBI primers, with a second-round multiplex PCR after it. Each CDR3 protein gets one entry after TCRdb re-called the multiplex PCR reads with MiXCR. The table shows 900,000 to 1,200,000 distinct CDR3 sequences, with about two fifths occurring only once. Material: peripheral blood or thyroid tissue (not recorded which). These receptors came from an adult man with Graves' hyperthyroidism.

The V and J genes are TRBV9 and TRBJ2-3; D unresolved. CDR1 SGDLS and CDR2 YYNGEE come from the germline V gene. Trimming shortened V by 2 bases and J by 0 bases, and 4 bases separated the two germline ends. The CDR3 is 13 residues long. In nucleotides, the CDR3 is TGTGCCAGCAGCGTGGTGAGCACAGATACGCAGTATTTT. It translates to CASSVVSTDTQYF. The variable domain in full, with the rest retrieved from reference TRBV9 and TRBJ2-3, is DSGVTQTPKHLITATGQRVTLRCSPRSGDLSVYWYQQSLDQGLQFLIQYYNGEERAKGNILERFSAQQFPDLHSELNLSSLELGDSALYFCASSVVSTDTQYFGPGTRLTVL.

This chain joins TRBV18 and TRBJ1-6, with D uncertain. Germline values: CDR1 KGHSH, CDR2 LQKENI. The CDR3 covers 14 residues. V was pared by 6 bases and J by 4 bases, with 10 bases between. This CDR3 is CASSSADYNSPLHF. The CDR3 DNA sequence: TGTGCCAGCTCCTCGGCCGATTATAATTCACCCCTCCACTTT.

This clonotype was seen many times. This chain links TRBV20-1 with TRBJ2-5, with 9 bases fitting TRBD1. The CDR3 consists of 13 residues. Per the germline V gene, CDR1 is DFQATT and CDR2 is SNEGSKA (reference sequence). The junction had 3 bases not matched to a gene; V was cut back by 2 bases and J by 5 bases. CDR3 nucleotides: TGCAGTGCTAGAATACAGGGGGCTGAGACCCAGTACTTC. This gives the protein CSARIQGAETQYF.